This T cell receptor (beta chain) was sequenced for a study of technical replicates of blood from a few donors. Sequenced by immunoSEQ multiplex PCR; TCRdb stores in-frame clones only, minus some. The table includes 55,000 to 80,000 clones, 98% detected once. CDR1 MRHNA and CDR2 SNTAGT come from the germline V gene. V shed 5 bases and J 4 bases; nucleotides not matched to a gene: 2. The CDR3 spans 15 residues. Material for sequencing was T cells isolated from PBMCs. V usage is TRBV6-4 and J usage is TRBJ2-3; 14 bases line up with TRBD2. This clonotype was sampled from a human donor in good health. The CDR3 nucleotides are TGTGCCAGCAGTCGGACTAGCGGGGGGTCAGATACGCAGTATTTT. As protein: CASSRTSGGSDTQYF.